The sequence of this T cell receptor (beta chain) was determined in a study of long-term antiretroviral therapy in people with HIV. Turning to the study itself: Sampling started about a decade before the 2015 immediate-ART recommendation.

Whole-study results and caveats: HIV repertoires spanned narrower CDR3 length ranges than controls.

About this clone: Its antigen is as yet unknown.

From germline, CDR1 is MNHEY and CDR2 SVGAGI. Trimming pared 6 bases from V and 0 bases from J, leaving 12 bases between. There are 15 residues in the CDR3. Cryopreserved PBMC, at about 0.95-10 million per sample, were present before DNA extraction. Assay version v3.0 of immunoSEQ was used, and it was run at survey level. Measured with immunoSEQ multiplex PCR; TCRdb has only the in-frame clones, and not every one. The sample lists more than 20,000 clones, 80% to 90% occurring once. The sequencing here drew on unsorted PBMCs, taken 3 years after starting antiretroviral therapy. The V gene is TRBV6-5, the J gene TRBJ2-1; D gene uncertain. The receptor comes from a young man with HIV. The CDR3 is CASRFLEHSYNEQFF. The CDR3 DNA is TGTGCCAGCAGGTTCCTGGAGCACTCCTACAATGAGCAGTTCTTC.